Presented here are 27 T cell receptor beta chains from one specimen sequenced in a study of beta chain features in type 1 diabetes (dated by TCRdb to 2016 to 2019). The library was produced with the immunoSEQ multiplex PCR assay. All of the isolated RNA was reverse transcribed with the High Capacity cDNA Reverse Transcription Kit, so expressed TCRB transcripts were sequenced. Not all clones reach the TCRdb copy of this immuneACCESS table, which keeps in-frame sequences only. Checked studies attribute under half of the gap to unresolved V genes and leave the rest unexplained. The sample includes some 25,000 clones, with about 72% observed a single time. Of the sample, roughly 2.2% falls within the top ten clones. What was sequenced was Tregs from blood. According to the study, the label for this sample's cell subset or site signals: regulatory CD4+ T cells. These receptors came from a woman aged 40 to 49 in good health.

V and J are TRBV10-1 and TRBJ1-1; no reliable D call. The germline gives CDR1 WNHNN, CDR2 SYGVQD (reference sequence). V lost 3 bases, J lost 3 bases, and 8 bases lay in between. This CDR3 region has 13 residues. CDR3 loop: CASSDAAHTEAFF. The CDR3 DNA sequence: TGCGCCAGCAGTGATGCGGCTCACACTGAAGCTTTCTTT.

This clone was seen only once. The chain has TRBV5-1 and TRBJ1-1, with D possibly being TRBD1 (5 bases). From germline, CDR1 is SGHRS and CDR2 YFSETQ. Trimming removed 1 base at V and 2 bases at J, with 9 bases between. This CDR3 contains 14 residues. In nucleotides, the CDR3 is TGCGCCAGCAGCTTGATCGGGACTAACACTGAAGCTTTCTTT. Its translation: CASSLIGTNTEAFF.

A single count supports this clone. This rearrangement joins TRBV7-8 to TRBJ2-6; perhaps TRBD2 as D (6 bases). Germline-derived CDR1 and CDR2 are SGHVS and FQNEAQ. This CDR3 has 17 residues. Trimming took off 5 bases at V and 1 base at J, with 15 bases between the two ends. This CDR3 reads CASSTRDLHSGANVLTF. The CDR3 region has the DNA TGTGCCAGCAGCACGCGGGACTTGCATTCTGGGGCCAACGTCCTGACTTTC.

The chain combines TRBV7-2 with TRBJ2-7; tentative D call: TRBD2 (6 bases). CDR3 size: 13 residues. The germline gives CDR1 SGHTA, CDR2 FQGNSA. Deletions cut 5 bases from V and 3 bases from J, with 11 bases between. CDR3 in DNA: TGTGCCAGCAGCCCCTCCGGGGGCTACGAGCAGTACTTC. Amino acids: CASSPSGGYEQYF.

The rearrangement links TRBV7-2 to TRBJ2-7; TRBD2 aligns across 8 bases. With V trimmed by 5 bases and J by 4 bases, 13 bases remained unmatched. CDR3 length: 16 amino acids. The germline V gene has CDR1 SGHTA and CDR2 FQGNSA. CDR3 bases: TGTGCCAGCAGCCGAACTTCCGGGACTAGATCTTACGAGCAGTACTTC. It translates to CASSRTSGTRSYEQYF.

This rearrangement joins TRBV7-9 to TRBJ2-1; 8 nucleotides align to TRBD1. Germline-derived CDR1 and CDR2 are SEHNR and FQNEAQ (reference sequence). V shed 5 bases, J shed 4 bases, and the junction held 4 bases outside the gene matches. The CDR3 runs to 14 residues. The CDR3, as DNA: TGTGCCAGCAGCACGCGGACAGGGTACAATGAGCAGTTCTTC. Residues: CASSTRTGYNEQFF.

The DNA for the CDR3 is TGTGCCAGCAGTGGACAGGGGCGCAATCAGCCCCAGCATTTT. Protein sequence: CASSGQGRNQPQHF. V usage is TRBV6-6 and J usage is TRBJ1-5; TRBD1 matches at 9 bases. Germline lookup yields CDR1 MNHNY and CDR2 SVGAGI (reference sequence). V lost 5 bases, J lost 2 bases, and 1 base stayed unmatched. This CDR3 is built from 14 residues.

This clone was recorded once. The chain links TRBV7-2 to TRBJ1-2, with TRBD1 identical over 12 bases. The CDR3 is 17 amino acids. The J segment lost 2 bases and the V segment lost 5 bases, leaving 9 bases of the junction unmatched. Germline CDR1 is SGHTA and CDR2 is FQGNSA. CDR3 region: CASSRGQGALGNYGYTF. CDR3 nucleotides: TGTGCCAGCAGCAGGGGACAGGGGGCGCTGGGGAACTATGGCTACACCTTC.

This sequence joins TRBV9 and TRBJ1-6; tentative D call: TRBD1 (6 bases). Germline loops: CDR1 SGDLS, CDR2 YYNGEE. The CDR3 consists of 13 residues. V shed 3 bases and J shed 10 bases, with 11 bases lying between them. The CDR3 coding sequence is TGTGCCAGCAGCGCGAATACAGGGTCACCCCTCCACTTT. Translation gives CASSANTGSPLHF.

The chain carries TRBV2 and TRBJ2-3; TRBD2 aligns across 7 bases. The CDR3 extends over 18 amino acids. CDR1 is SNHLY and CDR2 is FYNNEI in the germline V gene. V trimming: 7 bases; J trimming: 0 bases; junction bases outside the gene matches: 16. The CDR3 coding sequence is TGTGCCAGCATTCGACTAGCCCTCCCCTTAACTAGCACAGATACGCAGTATTTT. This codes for CASIRLALPLTSTDTQYF.

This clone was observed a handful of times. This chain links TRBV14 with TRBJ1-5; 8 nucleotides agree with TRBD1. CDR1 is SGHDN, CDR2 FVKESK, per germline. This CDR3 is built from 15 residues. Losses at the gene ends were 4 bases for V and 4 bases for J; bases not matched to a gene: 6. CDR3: CASSLSTGVNQPQHF. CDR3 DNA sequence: TGTGCCAGCAGCCTCTCGACAGGGGTGAATCAGCCCCAGCATTTT.

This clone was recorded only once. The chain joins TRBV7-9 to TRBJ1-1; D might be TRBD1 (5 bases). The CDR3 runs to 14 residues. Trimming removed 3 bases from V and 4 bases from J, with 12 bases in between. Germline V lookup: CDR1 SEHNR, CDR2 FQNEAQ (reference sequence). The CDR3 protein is CASSFGTGGTEAFF. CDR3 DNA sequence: TGTGCCAGCAGCTTCGGAACAGGCGGCACTGAAGCTTTCTTT.

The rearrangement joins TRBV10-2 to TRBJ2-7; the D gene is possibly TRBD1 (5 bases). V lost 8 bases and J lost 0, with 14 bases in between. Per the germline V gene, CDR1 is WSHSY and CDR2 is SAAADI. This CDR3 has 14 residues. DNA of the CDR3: TGCGCCAGCCTCACCCAAGGGGTCTCCTACGAGCAGTACTTC. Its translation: CASLTQGVSYEQYF.

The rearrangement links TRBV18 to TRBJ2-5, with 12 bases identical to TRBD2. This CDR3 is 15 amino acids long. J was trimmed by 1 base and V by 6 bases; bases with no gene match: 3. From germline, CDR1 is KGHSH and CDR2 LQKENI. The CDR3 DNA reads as TGTGCCAGCTCCAAGACTAGCGGGGGCCAAGAGACCCAGTACTTC. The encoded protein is CASSKTSGGQETQYF.

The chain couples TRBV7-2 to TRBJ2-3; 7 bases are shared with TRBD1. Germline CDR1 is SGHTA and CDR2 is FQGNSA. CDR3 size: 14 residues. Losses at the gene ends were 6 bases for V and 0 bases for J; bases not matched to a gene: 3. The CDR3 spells CASRNRGSTDTQYF. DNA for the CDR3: TGTGCCAGCAGAAACAGGGGAAGCACAGATACGCAGTATTTT.

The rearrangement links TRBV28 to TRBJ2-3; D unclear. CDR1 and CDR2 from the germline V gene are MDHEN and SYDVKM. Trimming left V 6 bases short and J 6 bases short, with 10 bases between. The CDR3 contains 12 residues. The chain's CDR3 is CASSRQWDTQYF. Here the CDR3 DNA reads TGTGCCAGCAGCCGTCAGTGGGATACGCAGTATTTT.

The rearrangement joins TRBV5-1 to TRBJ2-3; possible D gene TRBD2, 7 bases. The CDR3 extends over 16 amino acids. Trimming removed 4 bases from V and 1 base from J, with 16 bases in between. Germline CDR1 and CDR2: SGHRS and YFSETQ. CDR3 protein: CASSVRGGGRTDTQYF. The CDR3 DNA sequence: TGCGCCAGCAGCGTACGCGGCGGGGGCCGCACAGATACGCAGTATTTT.

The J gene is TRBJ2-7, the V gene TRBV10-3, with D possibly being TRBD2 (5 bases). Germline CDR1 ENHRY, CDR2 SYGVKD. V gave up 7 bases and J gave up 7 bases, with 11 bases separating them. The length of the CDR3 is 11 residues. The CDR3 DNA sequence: TGTGCCATCAAGGCGACGGGAGAGCAGTACTTC. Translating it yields CAIKATGEQYF.

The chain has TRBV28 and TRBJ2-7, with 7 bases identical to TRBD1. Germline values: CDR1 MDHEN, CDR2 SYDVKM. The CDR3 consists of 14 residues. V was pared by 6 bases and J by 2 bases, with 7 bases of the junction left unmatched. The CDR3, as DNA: TGTGCCAGCAGCAAGACAGGGTGGGCCTACGAGCAGTACTTC. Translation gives CASSKTGWAYEQYF.

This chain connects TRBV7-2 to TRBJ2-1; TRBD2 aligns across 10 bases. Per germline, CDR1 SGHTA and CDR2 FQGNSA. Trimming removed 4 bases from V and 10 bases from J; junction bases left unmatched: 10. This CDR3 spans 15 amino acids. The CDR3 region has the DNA TGTGCCAGCAGCTCCCGAGCGGGGGGGCCGTACGAGCAGTTCTTC. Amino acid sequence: CASSSRAGGPYEQFF.

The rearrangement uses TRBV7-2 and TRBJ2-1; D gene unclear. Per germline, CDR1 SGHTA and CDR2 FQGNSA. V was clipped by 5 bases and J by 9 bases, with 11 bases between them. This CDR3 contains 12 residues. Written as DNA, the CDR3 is TGTGCCAGCAGCCTCATAGCAGTTGAGCAGTTCTTC. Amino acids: CASSLIAVEQFF.

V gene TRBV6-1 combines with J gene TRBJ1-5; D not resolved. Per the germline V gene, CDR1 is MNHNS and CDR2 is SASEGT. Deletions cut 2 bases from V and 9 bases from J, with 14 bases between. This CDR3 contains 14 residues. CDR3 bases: TGTGCCAGCAGTGAACAGGTGAGGGCGAGGCCCCAGCATTTT. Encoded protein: CASSEQVRARPQHF.

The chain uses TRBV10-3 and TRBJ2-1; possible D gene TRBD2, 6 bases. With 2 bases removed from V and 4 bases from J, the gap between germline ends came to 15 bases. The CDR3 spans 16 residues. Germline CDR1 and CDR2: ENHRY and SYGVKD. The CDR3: CAISERGSGTYNEQFF. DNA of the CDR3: TGTGCCATCAGTGAGAGAGGTAGCGGAACTTACAATGAGCAGTTCTTC.

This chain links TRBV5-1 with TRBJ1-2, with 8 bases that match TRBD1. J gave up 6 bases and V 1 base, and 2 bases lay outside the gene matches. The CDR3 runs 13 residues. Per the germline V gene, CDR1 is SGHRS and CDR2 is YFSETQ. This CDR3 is CASSLKQGDGYTF. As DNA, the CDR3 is TGCGCCAGCAGCTTGAAACAGGGGGATGGCTACACCTTC.

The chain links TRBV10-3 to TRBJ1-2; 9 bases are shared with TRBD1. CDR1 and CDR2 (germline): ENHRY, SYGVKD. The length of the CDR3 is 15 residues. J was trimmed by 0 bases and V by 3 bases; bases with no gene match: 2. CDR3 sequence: CAISERQGANYGYTF. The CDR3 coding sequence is TGTGCCATCAGTGAAAGACAGGGGGCTAACTATGGCTACACCTTC.

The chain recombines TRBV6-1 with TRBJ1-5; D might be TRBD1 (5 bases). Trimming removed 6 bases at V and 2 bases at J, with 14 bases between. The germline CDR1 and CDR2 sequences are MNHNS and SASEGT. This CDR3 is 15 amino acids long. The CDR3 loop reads CASRIQGKGNQPQHF. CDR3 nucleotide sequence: TGTGCCAGCAGGATTCAGGGAAAGGGCAATCAGCCCCAGCATTTT.

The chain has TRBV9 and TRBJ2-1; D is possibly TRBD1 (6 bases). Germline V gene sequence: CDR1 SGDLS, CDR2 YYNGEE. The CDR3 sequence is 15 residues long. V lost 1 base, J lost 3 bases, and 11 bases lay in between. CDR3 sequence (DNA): TGTGCCAGCAGCGTATTGGGGGCAGTCTACAATGAGCAGTTCTTC. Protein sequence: CASSVLGAVYNEQFF.